Included here is one TCR beta chain sequence, with context. The target antigen is unknown. This sample is part of a study of CD8+CD57+ T cells in acquired aplastic anemia. Whole-study context: Isolated CD4+ and CD8+ cells, once sorted, yielded DNA averaging about 3 ug. Healthy-donor CD4+ cells averaged around 10 million reads. Findings of the study overall: Levels of CD8+ Simpson's diversity were not significantly distinct in patients versus controls. It was found that some 31 CD8+ CDR3 sequences were shared between patients and controls.

The template used for profiling TCR beta VDJ and CDR3 was genomic DNA. TCRdb reprocessed the reads with MiXCR, giving one entry per CDR3 protein. Here the sample spans some 70,000 distinct CDR3 sequences, roughly 50% being singletons. Germline assignment: CDR1 SGHTA and CDR2 FQGNSA. V lost 0 bases and J 6 bases, leaving 15 bases between the germline ends. The CDR3 has 15 residues. This chain links TRBV7-2 with TRBJ2-7; D is possibly TRBD1 or TRBD2 (5 bases each). The sample consisted of sorted CD4+, CD8+, or CD8+CD57+ T cells (not recorded which) from PBMCs. This receptor was obtained from a human donor in good health, serving as a control. The CDR3 loop is CASSLAVRDAGEQYF. CDR3 in DNA: TGTGCCAGCAGCTTAGCAGTCAGGGACGCCGGCGAGCAGTACTTC.